This T cell receptor (beta chain) was sequenced during a study of T cell responses to AZD1222 COVID-19 vaccine. The CDR3 extends over 14 amino acids. Germline-derived CDR1 and CDR2 are GTSNPN and SVGIG (reference sequence). V shed 5 bases and J shed 0 bases, with 10 bases lying between them. Here immunoSEQ multiplex PCR was the method, and the copy in TCRdb shows in-frame clones only, minus some. Of about 180,000 clones in the sample, over 85% were seen once. V gene TRBV30 combines with J gene TRBJ2-2; D call uncertain. The sequencing here drew on peripheral blood, taken 28 days after the second dose of the MenACWY control vaccine. This clonotype was obtained from an adult who received the MenACWY meningococcal vaccine as a control. The CDR3 DNA sequence: TGTGCCTGGCAGGACCAACCGAACACCGGGGAGCTGTTTTTT. Amino acids: CAWQDQPNTGELFF. Complete variable domain (other parts from reference TRBV30 and TRBJ2-2): SQTIHQWPATLVQPVGSPLSLECTVEGTSNPNLYWYRQAAGRGLQLLFYSVGIGQISSEVPQNLSASRPQDRQFILSSKKLLLSDSGFYLCAWQDQPNTGELFFGEGSRLTVL.